The clone carrying this T cell receptor beta chain was observed many times. Its antigen is as yet unknown. V was shortened by 10 bases and J by 2 bases, with 12 bases between the two germline ends. This CDR3 spans 14 amino acids. The germline CDR1 and CDR2 sequences are LNHDA and SQIVND (reference sequence). One entry per CDR3 protein, called by TCRdb with MiXCR from the multiplex PCR reads. This repertoire shows under 250,000 distinct CDR3 sequences, 32% found once; its top ten account for 1.2% to 1.5%. This entry is derived from a study of breast tumors, draining lymph nodes, adjacent tissues. Whole-study results and caveats: Most tumor T cells seemingly derive from lymph node, then expand in tumor. That most tumor T cells come from lymph nodes remained unproven. Compared with lymph nodes, tumors were less diverse; compared with nontumor tissue, more. Compared with basal-like, luminal-like tumors shared significantly more repertoire with nontumor tissue.

Samples came from axillary lymph nodes draining the breast cancer. The TCR originated in a female donor with breast cancer. Some clones in this sample may be carry-over from other donors' samples. The gene calls are TRBV19 and TRBJ2-6; possible D gene TRBD1, 5 bases. Input material: axillary lymph node tissue. In DNA form, the CDR3 reads TGTGCCACCGCAGGGAAACCTGGGGCCAACGTCCTGACTTTC. Translating it yields CATAGKPGANVLTF.